There are many counts of the clone carrying this T cell receptor beta chain. Its antigen is not identified. With iRepertoire HTBI primers and Arm-PCR of CDR3 regions, TCR beta libraries were built. Each CDR3 protein gets one entry after TCRdb re-called the multiplex PCR reads with MiXCR. The sample lists some 370,000 distinct CDR3 sequences, roughly 24% seen once, with under 35% in the top ten. These data are taken from a study of regulatory T cells in long-lasting Graves disease. As for time point: persistent/refractory GD, antithyroid drugs over 5 years with positive TRAb. Following extraction of RNA from PBMCs, that RNA was used to make the TCR library. Points from the study as a whole: Few sampled subjects may have lowered accuracy.

The sequences come from peripheral blood mononuclear cells (PBMCs), collected when the disease was refractory, from a patient treated with antithyroid drugs. The TCR originated in a woman in her thirties or forties with Graves disease.

The CDR3 spells CASSRGGIGYEQYF. The CDR3 bases are TGTGCCAGCAGCCGAGGGGGAATAGGCTACGAGCAGTACTTC. V gene TRBV28 combines with J gene TRBJ2-7; D may be TRBD1 (6 bases). The CDR3 is made up of 14 amino acids. Trimming took 6 bases from V and 3 from J, leaving 15 bases between them. Germline V gene data show CDR1 as MDHEN and CDR2 as SYDVKM.